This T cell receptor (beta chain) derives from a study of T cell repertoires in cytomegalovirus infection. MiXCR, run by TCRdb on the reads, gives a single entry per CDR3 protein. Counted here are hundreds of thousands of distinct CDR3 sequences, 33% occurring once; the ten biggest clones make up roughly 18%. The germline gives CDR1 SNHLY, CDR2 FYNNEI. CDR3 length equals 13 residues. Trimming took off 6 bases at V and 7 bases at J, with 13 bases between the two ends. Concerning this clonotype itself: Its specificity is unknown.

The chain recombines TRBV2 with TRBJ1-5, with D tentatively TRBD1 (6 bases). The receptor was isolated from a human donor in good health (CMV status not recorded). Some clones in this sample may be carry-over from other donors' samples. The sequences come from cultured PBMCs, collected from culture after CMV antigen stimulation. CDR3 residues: CASSPYREQPQHF. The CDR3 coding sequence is TGTGCCAGCAGCCCATACAGGGAGCAGCCCCAGCATTTT.